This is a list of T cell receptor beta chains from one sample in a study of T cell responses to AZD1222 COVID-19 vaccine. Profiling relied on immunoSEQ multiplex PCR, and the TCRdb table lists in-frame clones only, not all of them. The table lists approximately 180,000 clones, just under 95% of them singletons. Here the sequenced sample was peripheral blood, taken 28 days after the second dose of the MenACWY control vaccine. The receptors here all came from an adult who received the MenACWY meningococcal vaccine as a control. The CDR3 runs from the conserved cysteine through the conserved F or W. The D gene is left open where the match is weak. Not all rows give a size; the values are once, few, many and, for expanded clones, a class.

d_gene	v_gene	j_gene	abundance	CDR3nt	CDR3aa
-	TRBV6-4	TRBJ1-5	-	TGTGCCAGCAAACTTGCCCTTGGGTGGAGAAGCAATCAGCCCCAGCATTTT	CASKLALGWRSNQPQHF
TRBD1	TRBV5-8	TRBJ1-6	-	TGTGCCAGCAGCTATTCCGGGACAGTTCGGAATTCACCCCTCCACTTT	CASSYSGTVRNSPLHF
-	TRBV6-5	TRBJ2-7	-	TGTGCCAGCAGTAGGGTGGTCCTTGGCAACTACGAGCAGTACTTC	CASSRVVLGNYEQYF
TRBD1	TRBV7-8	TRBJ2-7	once	TGTGCCAGCAGCTTAGGGACAGGGGTCAACTACGAGCAGTACTTC	CASSLGTGVNYEQYF
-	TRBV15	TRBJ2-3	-	TGTGCCACCAGCAGAGATGGTGGACCCCGGACAGATACGCAGTATTTT	CATSRDGGPRTDTQYF
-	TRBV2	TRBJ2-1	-	TGTGCCAGCACCCCCTTGGGCTCCTACAATGAGCAGTTCTTC	CASTPLGSYNEQFF
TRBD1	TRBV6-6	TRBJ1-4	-	TGTGCCAGCAGCCCTGGGCAGGGGGGAGAAAAACTGTTTTTT	CASSPGQGGEKLFF
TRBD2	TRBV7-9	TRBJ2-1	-	TGTGCCAGCAGCTTGGAGCGGGGGGCGTTCAATGAGCAGTTCTTC	CASSLERGAFNEQFF
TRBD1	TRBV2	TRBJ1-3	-	TGTGCCAGCAGTGTTCGGGACAGGGGTAACACCATATATTTT	CASSVRDRGNTIYF
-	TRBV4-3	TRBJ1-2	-	TGCGCCAGCAGCCAAGATATGGGGGTAGGAGGCTACACCTTC	CASSQDMGVGGYTF
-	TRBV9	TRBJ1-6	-	TGTGCCAGCAGCGTAGGCCCCAGAGGCAATTCACCCCTCCACTTT	CASSVGPRGNSPLHF
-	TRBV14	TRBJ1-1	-	TGTGCCAGCAGCCAAGTTTTGACGGGCACTGAAGCTTTCTTT	CASSQVLTGTEAFF
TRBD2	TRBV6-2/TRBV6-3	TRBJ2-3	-	TGTGCCAGCAGTTTCAGCGGGGGCAGCACAGATACGCAGTATTTT	CASSFSGGSTDTQYF
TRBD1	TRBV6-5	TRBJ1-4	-	TGTGCCAGCAGTCCGGGACAGGGTTCCCATGAAAAACTGTTTTTT	CASSPGQGSHEKLFF
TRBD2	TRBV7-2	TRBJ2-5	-	TGTGCCAGCAGCTCCCTAGCGGGGATAGAGACCCAGTACTTC	CASSSLAGIETQYF
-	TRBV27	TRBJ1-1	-	TGTGCCAGCAGTATACAGGGTAAGATCAACACTGAAGCTTTCTTT	CASSIQGKINTEAFF
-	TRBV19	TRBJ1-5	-	TGTGCCAGTAGTATAAGTCGCAATCAGCCCCAGCATTTT	CASSISRNQPQHF
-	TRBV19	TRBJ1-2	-	TGTGCCAGTAGTCTTCACAAACAGGGAGCTAACTATGGCTACACCTTC	CASSLHKQGANYGYTF
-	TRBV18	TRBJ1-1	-	TGTGCCAGCTCACCCAGCTTGAACACTGAAGCTTTCTTT	CASSPSLNTEAFF
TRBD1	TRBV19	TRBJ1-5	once	TGTGCCAGTAGTATAGGGGGACAGCTCAATCAGCCCCAGCATTTT	CASSIGGQLNQPQHF
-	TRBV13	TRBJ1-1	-	TGTGCCAGCAGCTCCGCCAGGGGCACTGAAGCTTTCTTT	CASSSARGTEAFF
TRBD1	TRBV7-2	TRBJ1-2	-	TGTGCCAGCAGCCTACAGGGGTCGGGGGGCCAGTTTGGCTACACCTTC	CASSLQGSGGQFGYTF
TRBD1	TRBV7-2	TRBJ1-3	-	TGTGCCAGCAGCCTAGGGGACAGGATTCCTGGAAACACCATATATTTT	CASSLGDRIPGNTIYF
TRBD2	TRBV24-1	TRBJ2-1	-	TGTGCCACCAGTGATCCCGGCCACGCTAGCGGAAGGAAGAATGAGCAGTTCTTC	CATSDPGHASGRKNEQFF
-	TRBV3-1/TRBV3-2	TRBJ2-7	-	TGTGCCAGCAGCCAAGTCCCCGGAGGCCCCTACGAGCAGTACTTC	CASSQVPGGPYEQYF
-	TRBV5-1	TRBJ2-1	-	TGCGCCAGCAGCTCGGGGAACTATTACAATGAGCAGTTCTTC	CASSSGNYYNEQFF
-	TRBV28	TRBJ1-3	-	TGTGCCAGCAGGGTAGACAGGAGCTCTGGAAACACCATATATTTT	CASRVDRSSGNTIYF
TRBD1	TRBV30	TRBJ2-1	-	TGTGCCTGGAGTGGGGGACAGGGGTACAATGAGCAGTTCTTC	CAWSGGQGYNEQFF
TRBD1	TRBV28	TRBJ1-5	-	TGTGCCAGCAGCCCCTTACGCACAGGGGACAATCAGCCCCAGCATTTT	CASSPLRTGDNQPQHF
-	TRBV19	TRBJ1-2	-	TGTGCCAGTAGTATAGGGCAGGGGATCTATGGCTACACCTTC	CASSIGQGIYGYTF
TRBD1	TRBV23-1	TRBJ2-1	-	TGCGCCAGCAGTCAATCGGGACAGGGTTGCAATGAGCAGTTCTTC	CASSQSGQGCNEQFF
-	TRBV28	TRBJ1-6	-	TGTGCCAGCAGTTTAGGGGGTCAAGGCAATTCACCCCTCCACTTT	CASSLGGQGNSPLHF
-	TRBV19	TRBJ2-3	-	TGTGCCAGTTCCCCAACCATCAGCACAGATACGCAGTATTTT	CASSPTISTDTQYF
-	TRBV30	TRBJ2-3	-	TGTGCCTGGAGTGTACTCTCCGTTCGAGGTACGCAGTATTTT	CAWSVLSVRGTQYF
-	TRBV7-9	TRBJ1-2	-	TGTGCCAGCAGCTTGGAGAGAGCCCCCTATGGCTACACCTTC	CASSLERAPYGYTF
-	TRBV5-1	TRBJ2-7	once	TGCGCCAGCAGCTTGAATAACCCCGGAGCGAGCTACGAGCAGTACTTC	CASSLNNPGASYEQYF
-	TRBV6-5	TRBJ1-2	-	TGTGCCAGCAGTTACGCTTATGGGGGCAACTATGGCTACACCTTC	CASSYAYGGNYGYTF
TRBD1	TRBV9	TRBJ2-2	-	TGTGCCAGCAGCCCGAGATCGACAGGGGGAAACGGGGAGCTGTTTTTT	CASSPRSTGGNGELFF
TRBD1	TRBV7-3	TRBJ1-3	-	TGTGCCAGCAGCCCCGCAGGGGGCTCTGGAAACACCATATATTTT	CASSPAGGSGNTIYF
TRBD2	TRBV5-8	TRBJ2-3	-	TGTGCCAGCAGCCGCAGCGGGGGGGGCGTAATGTCAGATACGCAGTATTTT	CASSRSGGGVMSDTQYF
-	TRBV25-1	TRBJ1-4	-	TGTGCCAGCCCACCCCGGGCCCCTGAAGATGAAAAACTGTTTTTT	CASPPRAPEDEKLFF
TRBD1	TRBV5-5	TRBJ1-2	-	TGTGCCAGCAGGCGACAGGGACCGAACTATGGCTACACCTTC	CASRRQGPNYGYTF
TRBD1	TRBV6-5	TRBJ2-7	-	TGTGCCAGCAGTTACTCCTCCGGGACAGGGTCCCACGAGCAGTACTTC	CASSYSSGTGSHEQYF
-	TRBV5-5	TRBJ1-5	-	TGTGCCAGCAGCTTGGAAAGGCTGACCCATAGCAATCAGCCCCAGCATTTT	CASSLERLTHSNQPQHF
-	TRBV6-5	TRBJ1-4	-	TGTGCCAGCAGTTTGCGAGGTGTGTCAACTAATGAAAAACTGTTTTTT	CASSLRGVSTNEKLFF
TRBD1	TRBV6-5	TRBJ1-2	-	TGTGCCAGCAGGGTTGGGACAGGGGCTAACTATGGCTACACCTTC	CASRVGTGANYGYTF
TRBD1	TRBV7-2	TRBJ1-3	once	TGTGCCAGCAGCTCGACGGACAGGGGCTCTGGAAACACCATATATTTT	CASSSTDRGSGNTIYF
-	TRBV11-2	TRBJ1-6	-	TGTGCCAGCAGCTTAGAAGGGGCACAGGGAGGCTCACCCCTCCACTTT	CASSLEGAQGGSPLHF
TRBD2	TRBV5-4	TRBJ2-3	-	TGTGCCAGCAGCACTGCTAGCGGGGGGGAGATCACAGATACGCAGTATTTT	CASSTASGGEITDTQYF
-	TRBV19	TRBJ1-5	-	TGTGCCAGTAGTATAGATCCCGGGGGCAATCAGCCCCAGCATTTT	CASSIDPGGNQPQHF
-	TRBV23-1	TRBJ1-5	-	TGCGCCAGCAGAGCTCAACGGGACAATCAGCCCCAGCATTTT	CASRAQRDNQPQHF
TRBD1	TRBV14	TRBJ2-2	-	TGTGCCAGCAGCCAGACAGGGGGCGTCACCGGGGAGCTGTTTTTT	CASSQTGGVTGELFF
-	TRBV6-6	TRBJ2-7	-	TGTGCCAGCATGGGGGGCCTGCCCTCCTACGAGCAGTACTTC	CASMGGLPSYEQYF
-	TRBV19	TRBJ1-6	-	TGTGCCAGTAGTATTTGGGTTGTCAATTCACCCCTCCACTTT	CASSIWVVNSPLHF
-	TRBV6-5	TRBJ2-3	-	TGTGCCAGCAGTTACAATGGCAGGACAGATACGCAGTATTTT	CASSYNGRTDTQYF